This TCR beta chain is from a study of T cell responses to AZD1222 COVID-19 vaccine. The assay was immunoSEQ multiplex PCR, and TCRdb's table has in-frame clones only and misses some. Of around 100,000 clones in the sample, about 88% are singletons; the top ten hold around 21%. CDR3 length: 14 residues. The germline gives CDR1 LNHDA, CDR2 SQIVND (reference sequence). V lost 10 bases and J 3 bases, leaving 19 bases between the germline ends. The sequence was obtained from an adult in good health. The source material was peripheral blood, sampled on day 0 of AZD1222 vaccination. The chain combines TRBV19 with TRBJ2-7, with a weak D call TRBD1 (6 bases). As DNA, the CDR3 is TGTGCCACTAGAAGACCTGGACAGATCTACGAGCAGTACTTC. Translation: CATRRPGQIYEQYF. The full variable domain, with the rest looked up from reference TRBV19 and TRBJ2-7, is DGGITQSPKYLFRKEGQNVTLSCEQNLNHDAMYWYRQDPGQGLRLIYYSQIVNDFQKGDIAEGYSVSREKKESFPLTVTSAQKNPTAFYLCATRRPGQIYEQYFGPGTRLTVT.